One and the same sample provided the 5 T cell receptor beta chains below, sequenced in a study of T cells in women clearing cervical HPV infection. The table came from immunoSEQ multiplex PCR; TCRdb's copy has only in-frame clones and leaves some out. The table for this sample gives about 12,000 clones. The sequenced material came from blood buffy coat. Every receptor here comes from a woman between 18 and 69 years old with a cervical HPV16 infection that either progressed to CIN3+ or cleared (not recorded which).

Worth noting for this clone: The CDR3 end is not reached by the read, which stops 3 residues before it; the germline J gene fills it in. The rearrangement uses TRBV19 and TRBJ2-2, with a tentative D call TRBD1 (5 bases). The CDR3 spans 15 residues. CDR1 is LNHDA and CDR2 is SQIVND in the germline V gene (reference sequence). V lost 7 bases, J lost 3 bases, and 15 bases lay in between. CDR3 region: CASNIHRTYTGELFF. The sequenced CDR3 bases are TGTGCCAGTAACATCCACAGGACATACACCGGGGAG.

Regarding this clone: Read coverage stops 3 residues before the CDR3 terminus; the germline J gene supplies the remainder. This chain uses TRBV20-1 with TRBJ2-1; a weak D match, TRBD2 (7 bases). V was pared by 3 bases and J by 2 bases, with 17 bases between. The CDR3 contains 16 residues. Germline V CDR1 and CDR2: DFQATT, SNEGSKA (reference sequence). The CDR3 here is CSASTLEGGAYNEQFF. The sequenced CDR3 bases are TGCAGTGCTAGCACCCTCGAGGGGGGGGCCTACAATGAG.

Points on this clone: The read ends 3 residues shy of where the CDR3 ends; the end is completed using the germline J gene. The rearrangement links TRBV2 to TRBJ2-1; tentative D call: TRBD2 (7 bases). Germline V gene data show CDR1 as SNHLY and CDR2 as FYNNEI. The CDR3 runs to 15 residues. With 2 bases removed from V and 0 bases from J, the gap between germline ends came to 8 bases. The CDR3 DNA, read in part, is TGTGCCAGCAGTGAAAGGGGGGGCTCCTACAATGAG. Its translation is CASSERGGSYNE. The entire CDR3 reads CASSERGGSYNEQFF. Complete variable domain (other parts from reference TRBV2 and TRBJ2-1): EPEVTQTPSHQVTQMGQEVILRCVPISNHLYFYWYRQILGQKVEFLVSFYNNEISEKSEIFDDQFSVERPDGSNFTLKIRSTKLEDSAMYFCASSERGGSYNEQFFGPGTRLTVL.

Remarks on this clone: Sequencing ends 3 residues short of the CDR3 end; the germline J gene provides the rest. The V call is TRBV20-1, the J call TRBJ2-1, with TRBD2 matching 14 bases. There are 18 residues in the CDR3. The germline CDR1 and CDR2 sequences are DFQATT and SNEGSKA (reference sequence). V lost 5 bases to trimming and J lost 3 bases; unmatched junction nucleotides: 12. The CDR3 is CSALKPGLAGAVYNEQFF. Partial CDR3 DNA: TGCAGTGCTCTGAAACCGGGACTAGCGGGGGCAGTCTACAATGAG.

The CDR3 here is CASTPGTSGNNEQFF. Incomplete CDR3 DNA: TGTGCCAGTACCCCCGGGACTAGCGGAAACAATGAG. V usage is TRBV19 and J usage is TRBJ2-1; 11 bases are shared with TRBD2. The CDR3 extends 3 residues past the end of the read, so its final part is completed from the germline J gene. Germline loops: CDR1 LNHDA, CDR2 SQIVND (reference sequence). The V segment lost 7 bases and the J segment 5 bases; nucleotides outside the gene matches: 7. This CDR3 has 15 amino acids.